This T cell receptor beta chain was observed in a study of blood T cell repertoires in COVID-19. Study at large: Sample material is recorded as cDNA or gDNA derived from T cells, B-cell-depleted T cells, or PBMCs.

Germline lookup yields CDR1 LNHDA and CDR2 SQIVND (reference sequence). The V end was cut by 7 bases, the J end by 0 bases, with 10 bases between. The CDR3 contains 14 residues. In the original processing: By means of reference gene primer amplification, nucleated cell counts were estimated. Repertoires were generated with immunoSEQ multiplex PCR, while TCRdb's copy carries only in-frame clones and drops some. For V, J and clone size, that table is used; D and trimming come from the DNA. The sample has approximately 330,000 clones, about 86% seen once; the top ten hold around 4.5%. Which cohort a participant joined came from the clinical history participants gave.

Sequences were obtained from PBMCs or T cells enriched from blood (not recorded which). This clonotype was obtained from a woman aged 40 to 49 with acute COVID-19. The chain is built from TRBV19 and TRBJ1-3; D might be TRBD1 (5 bases). The CDR3 here is CASTRGVSGNTIYF. CDR3 DNA sequence: TGTGCCAGTACTCGGGGGGTCTCTGGAAACACCATATATTTT.